These 14 T cell receptor beta chains were all obtained from the same sample, sequenced in a study of blood T cell repertoires in COVID-19. Sequencing used immunoSEQ multiplex PCR; TCRdb keeps in-frame clones, though not all of them. The data show roughly 330,000 clones, with roughly 86% seen just once and approximately 9.3% held by the top ten. Sequences were obtained from peripheral blood. The receptors derive from a man aged 25-45 years with COVID-19, enrolled during active disease.

The chain is built from TRBV20-1 and TRBJ2-3, with D maybe TRBD1 (6 bases). The CDR3 loop spans 14 amino acids. Trimming removed 3 bases at V and 2 bases at J, with 12 bases between. Germline loops: CDR1 DFQATT, CDR2 SNEGSKA (reference sequence). CDR3 amino acids: CSASGDIYTDTQYF. The CDR3 coding sequence is TGCAGTGCTAGTGGGGACATTTACACAGATACGCAGTATTTT.

V is TRBV7-2 and J is TRBJ2-3; 7 nucleotides match TRBD2. V lost 1 base, J lost 2 bases, and 6 bases stayed unmatched. This CDR3 spans 16 amino acids. Germline CDR1 reads SGHTA; CDR2 reads FQGNSA. The CDR3 region has the DNA TGTGCCAGCAGCTTAGTCGGCGGGAGTGTCACAGATACGCAGTATTTT. It translates to CASSLVGGSVTDTQYF.

The chain couples TRBV5-5 to TRBJ1-6; 7 bases fit TRBD1. Per germline, CDR1 SGHKS and CDR2 YYEKEE (reference sequence). J lost 8 bases, V lost 0 bases, and 5 bases had no gene match. CDR3 length equals 15 residues. The CDR3 sequence is CASSLVGQPDSPLHF. The CDR3 region has the DNA TGTGCCAGCAGCTTGGTGGGACAGCCCGATTCACCCCTCCACTTT.

The rearrangement links TRBV10-3 to TRBJ2-3; TRBD1 matches 12 bases. Per the germline V gene, CDR1 is ENHRY and CDR2 is SYGVKD. The CDR3 consists of 15 residues. V lost 6 bases, J lost 2 bases, and 3 bases stayed unmatched. As DNA, the CDR3 is TGTGCCATCAGCGGGACAGGGGGCCTCACAGATACGCAGTATTTT. It yields the protein CAISGTGGLTDTQYF.

This clone was seen only a few times. One junction end does not reproduce the germline sequence, and a read error may be involved. The chain recombines TRBV4-3 with TRBJ1-1; the D is unclear. Per germline, CDR1 LGHNA and CDR2 YSLEER. This CDR3 has 13 residues. The CDR3 DNA reads as TGCGCCAGCAGCAAAGATATGAACACTGAAGCTTTCTTT. Protein sequence: CASSKDMNTEAFF.

The J gene is TRBJ2-5, the V gene TRBV4-2; 11 nucleotides line up with TRBD1. Germline values: CDR1 LGHNA, CDR2 YNFKEQ. The CDR3 is 16 residues long. Trimming at V came to 0 bases and at J to 4 bases, leaving 4 bases not matched to a gene. CDR3 in DNA: TGTGCCAGCAGCCAAGATGGGACAGGGGGATCAGAGACCCAGTACTTC. Translating gives CASSQDGTGGSETQYF.

V usage is TRBV2 and J usage is TRBJ1-5; TRBD1 matches 7 bases. The V segment lost 5 bases and the J segment 1 base; nucleotides outside the gene matches: 5. CDR3 length equals 15 residues. Germline V gene data show CDR1 as SNHLY and CDR2 as FYNNEI. The CDR3 here is CASSKTGRSNQPQHF. DNA for the CDR3: TGTGCCAGCAGTAAGACAGGGCGGAGCAATCAGCCCCAGCATTTT.

The chain is built from TRBV28 and TRBJ1-4; possibly TRBD1 for D (6 bases). Germline loops: CDR1 MDHEN, CDR2 SYDVKM. V lost 7 bases and J lost 8, with 11 bases in between. This CDR3 has 12 amino acids. The CDR3 here is CASKGGGEKLFF. The CDR3, as DNA: TGTGCCAGCAAGGGGGGAGGGGAAAAACTGTTTTTT.

The chain uses TRBV28 and TRBJ2-4; 9 bases align to TRBD1. Per germline, CDR1 MDHEN and CDR2 SYDVKM. CDR3 length: 15 amino acids. Trimming removed 7 bases from V and 0 bases from J; junction bases left unmatched: 4. CDR3 protein: CASTTGGLAKNIQYF. The CDR3 bases are TGTGCCAGCACGACAGGGGGTCTAGCCAAAAACATTCAGTACTTC.

The chain combines TRBV27 with TRBJ1-5, with 8 bases fitting TRBD1. The CDR3 is 15 amino acids. Per the germline V gene, CDR1 is MNHEY and CDR2 is SMNVEV (reference sequence). With 5 bases clipped from V and 2 bases from J, the junction kept 5 bases outside the gene matches. In DNA form, the CDR3 reads TGTGCCAGCAGTCCGCGGACAGGGCGCAATCAGCCCCAGCATTTT. Amino acid sequence: CASSPRTGRNQPQHF.

The genes are TRBV19 and TRBJ2-5; 7 bases are a match to TRBD1. The CDR3 length is 13 residues. V trimming: 6 bases; J trimming: 5 bases; junction bases outside the gene matches: 6. Germline V gene sequence: CDR1 LNHDA, CDR2 SQIVND (reference sequence). CDR3 sequence (DNA): TGTGCCAGTAGCAGACAGGGACGCGAGACCCAGTACTTC. Its translation: CASSRQGRETQYF.

The V call is TRBV4-2, the J call TRBJ1-1; D possibly corresponds to TRBD1 (5 bases). The CDR3 totals 15 residues. Between the trimmed V and J ends, which lost 1 base and 0 bases, there was a span of 9 bases. Germline V gene data show CDR1 as LGHNA and CDR2 as YNFKEQ. DNA of the CDR3: TGTGCCAGCAGCCAAGCGCAGGGAATGAACACTGAAGCTTTCTTT. Translating gives CASSQAQGMNTEAFF.

V and J are TRBV28 and TRBJ1-2; D remains ambiguous. The CDR3 is 13 amino acids. Trimming removed 2 bases at V and 6 bases at J, with 10 bases between. Looked up from germline, CDR1 is MDHEN and CDR2 is SYDVKM. The CDR3 DNA sequence: TGTGCCAGCAGTTTAGGAGGGCGGGATGGCTACACCTTC. It translates to CASSLGGRDGYTF.

This chain joins TRBV19 and TRBJ1-5; D possibly corresponds to TRBD1 (5 bases). There are 15 residues in the CDR3. Per germline, CDR1 LNHDA and CDR2 SQIVND (reference sequence). V lost 6 bases and J lost 3, with 15 bases in between. The CDR3 is CASSLGGGINQPQHF. The CDR3 DNA is TGTGCCAGTAGCCTCGGGGGGGGAATCAATCAGCCCCAGCATTTT. Based on the CDR3 plus reference TRBV19 and TRBJ1-5, the full variable domain is DGGITQSPKYLFRKEGQNVTLSCEQNLNHDAMYWYRQDPGQGLRLIYYSQIVNDFQKGDIAEGYSVSREKKESFPLTVTSAQKNPTAFYLCASSLGGGINQPQHFGDGTRLSIL.